The clone carrying this T cell receptor (beta chain) showed up just once. These data come from a study of cytomegalovirus exposure and HLA in healthy donors. Data came from immunoSEQ multiplex PCR; TCRdb stores just in-frame clones and leaves some out. The sample consists of more than 80,000 clones, 88% of them appearing once. The sample taken for sequencing was PBMCs. The receptor was derived from a woman aged 18-29 years in good health and CMV-seropositive.

Written as DNA, the CDR3 is TGCGCCAGCAGCCCAACAGGGGCCTCAGAGCAGTTCTTC. Encoded protein: CASSPTGASEQFF. The V call is TRBV4-3, the J call TRBJ2-1; 7 nucleotides align to TRBD1. CDR1 LGHNA and CDR2 YSLEER come from the germline V gene. The CDR3 length is 13 residues. After removal of 4 bases from V and 10 bases from J, the junction contained 7 bases not matched to a gene.